The text below deals with one T cell receptor (beta chain). Its matching antigen is unknown. These data are taken from a study of T cell responses to AZD1222 COVID-19 vaccine. Findings and limits, study-wide: Distributed over spike, vaccine-associated CD4 TCRs predominated at 160-218 and 743-854. Among AZD1222 vaccinees, only 5 to 7 were seropositive at baseline.

CDR1 is SQVTM, CDR2 ANQGSEA, per germline. V gave up 3 bases and J gave up 2 bases; unmatched junction bases: 15. CDR3 size: 17 residues. TCRdb's copy holds only in-frame clones and misses some; the assay was immunoSEQ multiplex PCR. This table has 150,000 or so clones, under 95% appearing once. This sequence was found in an adult in good health. The chain has TRBV29-1 and TRBJ2-7; 8 bases line up with TRBD1. Sequencing used peripheral blood, obtained on day 0 of AZD1222 vaccination. CDR3 nucleotides: TGCAGCGTTGAGGGTGGGGCACGACAGGGGAAGACCTACGAGCAGTACTTC. Amino acids: CSVEGGARQGKTYEQYF.